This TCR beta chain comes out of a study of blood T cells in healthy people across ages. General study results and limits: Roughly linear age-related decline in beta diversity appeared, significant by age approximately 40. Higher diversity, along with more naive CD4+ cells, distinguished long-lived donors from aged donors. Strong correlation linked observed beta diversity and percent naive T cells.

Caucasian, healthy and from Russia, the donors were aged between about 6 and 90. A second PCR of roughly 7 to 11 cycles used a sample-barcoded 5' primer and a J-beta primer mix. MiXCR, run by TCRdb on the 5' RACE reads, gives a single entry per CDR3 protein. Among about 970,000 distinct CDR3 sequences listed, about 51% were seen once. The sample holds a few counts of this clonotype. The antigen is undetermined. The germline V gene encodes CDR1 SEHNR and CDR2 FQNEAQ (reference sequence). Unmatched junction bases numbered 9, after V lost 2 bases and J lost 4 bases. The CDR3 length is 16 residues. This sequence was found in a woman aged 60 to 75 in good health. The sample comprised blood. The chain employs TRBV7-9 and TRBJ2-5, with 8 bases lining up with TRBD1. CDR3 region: CASSLLSLDRGETQYF. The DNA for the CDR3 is TGTGCCAGCAGCTTATTGAGCCTAGACAGGGGAGAGACCCAGTACTTC.